The source of this T cell receptor beta chain is a study of T cell responses to AZD1222 COVID-19 vaccine (dated by TCRdb to the early 2020s). Study-level background: AZD1222 recipients whose second dose came at about 4 weeks and those whose second dose came at about 12 weeks were combined into one group, since spike-specific TCR depth and breadth did not differ between the two schedules. Trial participants were enrolled into age subgroups of 18-55, 56-69 and 70-plus years, which contained 148, 28 and 57 TCR-sequenced participants, respectively. A total of just over 230 trial participants underwent TCR sequencing, of whom roughly 210 had received two doses of AZD1222 and roughly 26 had received two doses of the MenACWY control vaccine. Results and caveats for the whole study, not just this receptor: No day 14 peak-response samples were available, so repertoires were characterized only after the peak T cell response. Most participants were white British and females outnumbered males, and the authors suggested that clonal diversity may have been underestimated. Only five to seven AZD1222 recipients were SARS-CoV-2 seropositive at baseline, limiting conclusions about previously exposed vaccinees. Reportedly, close to half of the unique spike-specific TCRs recognized epitopes lying outside the regions that are mutated in the B.1.351 and B.1.1.7 variants. The whole spike protein was spanned by vaccine-associated CD4 TCRs, and dominant responses were seen in regions 160-218 and 743-854. After two AZD1222 doses, spike-specific TCR breadth and depth were significantly higher than at day 0 and than in MenACWY recipients. In the small 56-69-year group, the increase in depth fell short of significance, most likely because of low power.

The time point tag for this specimen amounts to: baseline before first vaccination. Samples from vaccinated people were obtained from the UK trials COV001 and COV002, which included a single-blind randomized controlled phase 2/3 trial of AZD1222 (ChAdOx1 nCoV-19) in healthy adults. For TCRbeta chain sequencing, PBMC samples were collected from trial participants at day 0 and at day 28 after the second dose. In the case of this clone: Its recognized antigen is unknown. One base away there is no much larger clone; base qualities are not given.

The CDR3 regions of human TCRbeta chains were analyzed by immunosequencing. The original methods were these. TCRs in the repertoires were compared against a reference library of SARS-CoV-2-specific TCRs that had been generated with the MIRA antigen-specificity platform. Breadth was defined as the fraction of unique TCRs that were SARS-CoV-2-associated. Depth was defined as the fraction of total T cells that were SARS-CoV-2-associated. Each spike-specific TCR was assigned to its reactive spike region and to a CD4 or CD8 class using the MIRA data. Log10-transformed breadth and depth values were compared by one-way ANOVA with Sidak's multiple comparisons tests. TCRdb limited this immuneACCESS table to in-frame rearrangements with V and J called. A share of clones is missing; checked studies link under half to unresolved V genes, and the rest is unexplained. The D gene and trimming were derived from the DNA, and the V and J assignments and clone size from that table. Recorded for this sample are some 96,000 clones; roughly 89% of them occurred a single time. The leading ten clones occupy more than 15% of the sample.

The sample in question was peripheral blood, obtained on day 0 of AZD1222 vaccination. The TCR originated in an adult in good health.

The CDR3 reads as follows: CASSPAADTQYF. The nucleotide sequence is TGTGCCAGCAGCCCAGCGGCGGATACGCAGTATTTT. The sequence is built from TRBV11-3 and TRBJ2-3, with TRBD2 tentatively as D gene (5 bases match). Per the germline V gene, SGHNT is the CDR1 and YENEEA is the CDR2. V is reduced by 5 bases and J by 6 bases, leaving a spacing of 9 bases between them. The CDR3 sequence holds 12 residues, the cysteine and phenylalanine included. The entry retains the CDR3 DNA only, 36 bases that are in frame from base 1.